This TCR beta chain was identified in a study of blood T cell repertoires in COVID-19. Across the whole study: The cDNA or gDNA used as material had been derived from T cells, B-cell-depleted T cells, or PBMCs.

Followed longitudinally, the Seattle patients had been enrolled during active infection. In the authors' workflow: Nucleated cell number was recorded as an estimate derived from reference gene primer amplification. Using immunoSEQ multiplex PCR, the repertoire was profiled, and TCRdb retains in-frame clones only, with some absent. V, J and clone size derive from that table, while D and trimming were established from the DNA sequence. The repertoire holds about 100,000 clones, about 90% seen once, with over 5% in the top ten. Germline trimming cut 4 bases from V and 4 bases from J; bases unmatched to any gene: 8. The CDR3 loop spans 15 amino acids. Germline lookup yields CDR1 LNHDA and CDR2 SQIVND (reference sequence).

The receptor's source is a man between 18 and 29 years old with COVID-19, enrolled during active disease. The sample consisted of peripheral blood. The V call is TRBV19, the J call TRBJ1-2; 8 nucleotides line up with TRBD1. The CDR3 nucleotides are TGTGCCAGTAGTAATCCGGCAGGGGGCTTCTATGGCTACACCTTC. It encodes CASSNPAGGFYGYTF.